The 27 T cell receptor beta chains below were found in one sample sequenced in a study of brain T cells in children with intractable seizures. Using immunoSEQ multiplex PCR, the repertoire was profiled, and TCRdb retains in-frame clones only, with some absent. This sample has about 110,000 clones, with 90% to 95% found just once. The input for sequencing was peripheral blood, taken at surgery. The receptors come from a boy under two years old with hemimegalencephaly and intractable seizures.

The CDR3 DNA sequence: TGTGCCAGCAGTGAAGCGGGTGTGACCCAGTACTTC. It codes for CASSEAGVTQYF. The rearrangement uses TRBV6-1 and TRBJ2-5; the D is unclear. V shed 0 bases and J shed 7 bases, with 6 bases lying between them. Per germline, CDR1 MNHNS and CDR2 SASEGT. The CDR3 extends over 12 amino acids.

The chain uses TRBV4-3 and TRBJ2-7, with D possibly being TRBD2 (7 bases). Trimming removed 1 base at V and 2 bases at J, with 12 bases between. CDR1 is LGHNA and CDR2 is YSLEER in the germline V gene. The CDR3 has 15 residues. CDR3: CASSQGGAGAYEQYF. The CDR3 DNA reads TGCGCCAGCAGCCAAGGGGGGGCGGGAGCCTACGAGCAGTACTTC.

This clone came up once. In nucleotides, the CDR3 is TGTGCCAGCAGTGAAGGGACGGTCTATAATTCACCCCTCCACTTT. Translating gives CASSEGTVYNSPLHF. The V call is TRBV6-1, the J call TRBJ1-6; the D is unclear. CDR3 size: 15 residues. Trimming removed 1 base from V and 3 bases from J, with 7 bases in between. The germline V gene encodes CDR1 MNHNS and CDR2 SASEGT.

The J gene is TRBJ2-1, the V gene TRBV24-1, with 8 nucleotides matching TRBD2. CDR3 size: 17 residues. Per germline, CDR1 KGHDR and CDR2 SFDVKD. J lost 6 bases, V lost 4 bases, and 13 bases had no gene match. The CDR3 loop reads CATSDPTPGLGANEQFF. The CDR3 DNA reads as TGTGCCACCAGTGACCCGACCCCGGGACTAGGGGCCAATGAGCAGTTCTTC.

The chain links TRBV6-2 or TRBV6-3 to TRBJ2-5; TRBD1 is a possible D gene (8 bases). V was shortened by 2 bases and J by 4 bases, with 29 bases between the two germline ends. The CDR3 spans 20 residues. CDR1 MNHEY and CDR2 SVGEGT come from the germline V gene. The DNA of the CDR3 is TGTGCCAGCAGTTACCGACGACCGGGACCAATGACAGGGGAGGGAGAGACCCAGTACTTC. Protein product: CASSYRRPGPMTGEGETQYF.

This chain connects TRBV5-1 to TRBJ2-7; D is perhaps TRBD2 (5 bases). The CDR3 runs 14 residues. The germline gives CDR1 SGHRS, CDR2 YFSETQ. V was clipped by 5 bases and J by 3 bases, with 15 bases between them. The CDR3 DNA is TGCGCCAGCAGAACGACGGGAACCGGCTACGAGCAGTACTTC. Translating it yields CASRTTGTGYEQYF.

The chain recombines TRBV7-6 with TRBJ2-2; D is possibly TRBD2 (6 bases). CDR3 length: 15 amino acids. Trimming left V 1 base short and J 3 bases short, with 9 bases between. CDR1 SGHVS and CDR2 FNYEAQ come from the germline V gene. The CDR3 coding sequence is TGTGCCAGCAGCTTAGTAACGGGGGACACCGGGGAGCTGTTTTTT. Translating gives CASSLVTGDTGELFF. Filled out from reference TRBV7-6 and TRBJ2-2, the complete variable domain reads GAGVSQSPRYKVTKRGQDVALRCDPISGHVSLYWYRQALGQGPEFLTYFNYEAQQDKSGLPNDRFSAERPEGSISTLTIQRTEQRDSAMYRCASSLVTGDTGELFFGEGSRLTVL.

The chain has TRBV9 and TRBJ2-1; 10 nucleotides line up with TRBD2. The J segment lost 4 bases and the V segment lost 3 bases, leaving 1 base of the junction unmatched. The V gene's germline CDR1 is SGDLS and CDR2 YYNGEE. The CDR3 runs 14 residues. In nucleotides, the CDR3 is TGTGCCAGCAGCGCTAGCGGGAGTTACAATGAGCAGTTCTTC. It codes for CASSASGSYNEQFF.

Only a few counts were recorded for this clone. The rearrangement joins TRBV7-9 to TRBJ2-7; TRBD1 aligns across 7 bases. Trimming took 5 bases from V and 3 from J; bases not matched to a gene: 7. The CDR3 extends over 14 amino acids. The germline CDR1 and CDR2 sequences are SEHNR and FQNEAQ (reference sequence). The chain's CDR3 is CASSNRGTGYEQYF. The DNA for the CDR3 is TGTGCCAGCAGCAACAGGGGCACGGGCTACGAGCAGTACTTC.

V usage is TRBV6-5 and J usage is TRBJ1-2; D might be TRBD1 (5 bases). CDR1 MNHEY and CDR2 SVGAGI come from the germline V gene. Trimming left V 2 bases short and J 6 bases short, with 16 bases between. The CDR3 extends over 15 amino acids. In nucleotides, the CDR3 is TGTGCCAGCAGTTACGGGGGAGAGGATGCTAATGGCTACACCTTC. Protein sequence: CASSYGGEDANGYTF.

The rearrangement joins TRBV20-1 to TRBJ2-7; D is unclear. The ends were cut back, 3 bases at V and 2 bases at J, with 20 bases in the middle. The CDR3 runs to 16 residues. Germline CDR1 and CDR2: DFQATT and SNEGSKA (reference sequence). The CDR3 here is CSASPWQDGLTYEQYF. The CDR3 nucleotides read TGCAGTGCTAGTCCTTGGCAGGATGGGCTTACCTACGAGCAGTACTTC.

The rearrangement joins TRBV9 to TRBJ2-1; 7 bases line up with TRBD1. Losses at the gene ends were 3 bases for V and 5 bases for J; bases not matched to a gene: 8. CDR3 size: 15 residues. Germline V gives CDR1 SGDLS, CDR2 YYNGEE. Here the CDR3 DNA reads TGTGCCAGCAGCGGTGACGGGACAGACCACAATGAGCAGTTCTTC. Its protein product is CASSGDGTDHNEQFF.

The chain recombines TRBV4-1 with TRBJ2-7; 9 bases agree with TRBD2. The CDR3 runs to 15 residues. Trimming took 1 base from V and 2 from J; bases not matched to a gene: 3. Per germline, CDR1 MGHRA and CDR2 YSYEKL. Here the CDR3 reads CASSQGLAGAYEQYF. CDR3 DNA sequence: TGCGCCAGCAGCCAAGGATTAGCGGGAGCCTACGAGCAGTACTTC.

The gene calls are TRBV18 and TRBJ1-5, with a tentative D call TRBD1 (6 bases). Germline CDR1 and CDR2: KGHSH and LQKENI. CDR3 size: 15 residues. The V end lost 3 bases, the J end lost 3 bases, and 12 bases lay between the germline ends. The DNA of the CDR3 is TGTGCCAGCTCACCGGCGGGGGCGTTCAATCAGCCCCAGCATTTT. It codes for CASSPAGAFNQPQHF.

The V call is TRBV28, the J call TRBJ2-7, with D maybe TRBD2 (6 bases). V was pared by 3 bases and J by 2 bases, with 23 bases between. CDR1 is MDHEN, CDR2 SYDVKM, per germline. CDR3 length: 18 residues. The CDR3 region is CASSFTPAGYGRTYEQYF. The CDR3 DNA reads TGTGCCAGCAGTTTTACACCAGCAGGTTATGGGAGGACCTACGAGCAGTACTTC.

The gene calls are TRBV5-4 and TRBJ1-2; no clear D gene. The CDR3 spans 12 residues. The germline gives CDR1 SGHNT, CDR2 YYREEE (reference sequence). V was trimmed by 0 bases and J by 7 bases, leaving 7 bases between them. The CDR3 region is CASSLDRAGYTF. CDR3 sequence (DNA): TGTGCCAGCAGCTTGGACAGAGCTGGCTACACCTTC.

In nucleotides, the CDR3 is TGTGCCAGCAGTTTGGGGCTTAACACCGGGGAGCTGTTTTTT. Encoded protein: CASSLGLNTGELFF. The genes are TRBV28 and TRBJ2-2; a possible D gene is TRBD1 (5 bases). The ends were cut back, 3 bases at V and 2 bases at J, with 7 bases in the middle. Germline lookup yields CDR1 MDHEN and CDR2 SYDVKM. The CDR3 runs to 14 residues.

With respect to this clone: The sample has other DNA sequences that encode this CDR3 too. The chain recombines TRBV7-3 with TRBJ1-1; a weak D match, TRBD1 (6 bases). V was trimmed by 4 bases and J by 0 bases, leaving 9 bases between them. This CDR3 has 14 residues. Germline CDR1 and CDR2: SGHTA and FQGTGA. CDR3 bases: TGTGCCAGCAGCTCCACAGGGATGAACACTGAAGCTTTCTTT. Protein product: CASSSTGMNTEAFF.

The chain carries TRBV20-1 and TRBJ2-1; D unresolved. There are 10 residues in the CDR3. Trimming left V 4 bases short and J 5 bases short, with 3 bases between. In germline, CDR1 is DFQATT, CDR2 SNEGSKA (reference sequence). The CDR3 DNA reads as TGCAGTGCTACGCACAATGAGCAGTTCTTC. Protein: CSATHNEQFF.

This clone showed up just once. The V gene is TRBV28, the J gene TRBJ1-2, with 10 bases matching TRBD1. After removal of 6 bases from V and 5 bases from J, the junction contained 9 bases not matched to a gene. The V gene's germline CDR1 is MDHEN and CDR2 SYDVKM. The CDR3 runs 15 residues. Here the CDR3 DNA reads TGTGCCAGCAGCCCGGGGGACAGGGGCTGGTATGGCTACACCTTC. Its translation: CASSPGDRGWYGYTF.

This rearrangement joins TRBV27 to TRBJ2-7; D remains unclear. This CDR3 is built from 15 residues. Germline V gene lookup returns CDR1 MNHEY and CDR2 SMNVEV (reference sequence). V was clipped by 3 bases and J by 3 bases, with 15 bases between them. The CDR3 loop is CASSFKGHPGYEQYF. The CDR3 nucleotides are TGTGCCAGCAGTTTTAAGGGCCACCCAGGCTACGAGCAGTACTTC.

The V gene is TRBV2, the J gene TRBJ1-3, with 9 bases identical to TRBD1. Germline V lookup: CDR1 SNHLY, CDR2 FYNNEI. Losses at the gene ends were 2 bases for V and 4 bases for J; bases not matched to a gene: 3. The CDR3 is 15 amino acids. The CDR3 here is CASSEPGQGGNTIYF. The CDR3 DNA is TGTGCCAGCAGTGAACCCGGACAGGGGGGAAACACCATATATTTT.

The J gene is TRBJ1-6, the V gene TRBV18, with D possibly matching TRBD1 (5 bases). Trimming took 5 bases from V and 6 from J, leaving 8 bases between them. Germline CDR1 is KGHSH and CDR2 is LQKENI. The CDR3 has 13 amino acids. The CDR3 region has the DNA TGTGCCAGCTCAGTTGACAGTAATTCACCCCTCCACTTT. It encodes CASSVDSNSPLHF.

The chain combines TRBV5-1 with TRBJ2-5, with a weak D call TRBD1 (8 bases). V dropped 1 base and J dropped 3 bases, with 10 bases sitting between them. Looked up from germline, CDR1 is SGHRS and CDR2 is YFSETQ. The CDR3 totals 14 residues. This CDR3 is CASSLTGGEETQYF. The CDR3 bases are TGCGCCAGCAGCTTGACAGGGGGGGAAGAGACCCAGTACTTC. The variable domain in full, with the rest retrieved from reference TRBV5-1 and TRBJ2-5, is KAGVTQTPRYLIKTRGQQVTLSCSPISGHRSVSWYQQTPGQGLQFLFEYFSETQRNKGNFPGRFSGRQFSNSRSEMNVSTLELGDSALYLCASSLTGGEETQYFGPGTRLLVL.

This clone was seen just once. The chain couples TRBV7-3 to TRBJ2-1, with 9 nucleotides matching TRBD2. The length of the CDR3 is 16 residues. CDR1 is SGHTA, CDR2 FQGTGA, per germline. Trimming cost V 1 base and J 2 bases; bases outside gene matches: 3. CDR3 sequence reads: CASSLNPSGTYNEQFF. The CDR3 bases are TGTGCCAGCAGCTTAAACCCTAGCGGGACCTACAATGAGCAGTTCTTC. Supplemented by reference TRBV7-3 and TRBJ2-1, the full variable domain reads GAGVSQTPSNKVTEKGKYVELRCDPISGHTALYWYRQSLGQGPEFLIYFQGTGAADDSGLPNDRFFAVRPEGSVSTLKIQRTERGDSAVYLCASSLNPSGTYNEQFFGPGTRLTVL.

This chain connects TRBV4-2 to TRBJ1-1; D not certain. Germline V CDR1 and CDR2: LGHNA, YNFKEQ. Trimming took off 1 base at V and 1 base at J, with 4 bases between the two ends. This CDR3 has 13 residues. The CDR3 DNA follows: TGTGCCAGCAGCCAAGCGGGGAACACTGAAGCTTTCTTT. It specifies CASSQAGNTEAFF.

The table lists this clone with a few counts. V usage is TRBV5-1 and J usage is TRBJ2-7; D is unclear. V was pared by 1 base and J by 2 bases, with 10 bases between. Germline lookup yields CDR1 SGHRS and CDR2 YFSETQ. CDR3 length: 14 amino acids. The CDR3 here is CASSLSPPTYEQYF. DNA for the CDR3: TGCGCCAGCAGCTTGTCCCCGCCGACCTACGAGCAGTACTTC. The variable domain in full, with the rest retrieved from reference TRBV5-1 and TRBJ2-7, is KAGVTQTPRYLIKTRGQQVTLSCSPISGHRSVSWYQQTPGQGLQFLFEYFSETQRNKGNFPGRFSGRQFSNSRSEMNVSTLELGDSALYLCASSLSPPTYEQYFGPGTRLTVT.